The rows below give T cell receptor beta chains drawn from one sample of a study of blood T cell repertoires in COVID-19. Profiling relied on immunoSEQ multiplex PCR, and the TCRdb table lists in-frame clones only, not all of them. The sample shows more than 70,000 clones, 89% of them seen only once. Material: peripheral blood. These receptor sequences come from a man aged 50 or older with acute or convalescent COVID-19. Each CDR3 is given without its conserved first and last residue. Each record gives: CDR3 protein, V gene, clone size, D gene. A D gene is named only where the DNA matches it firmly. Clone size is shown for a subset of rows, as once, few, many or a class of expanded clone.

CDR3: ASSWGTGQGYT
V: TRBV5-6
size: few
D: TRBD1

CDR3: ASSVTRGLAATSDTQY
V: TRBV9
size: NA
D: TRBD2

CDR3: ASSSGTGGVDTEAF
V: TRBV7-8
size: NA
D: TRBD1

CDR3: AWSFRTGAYNQPQH
V: TRBV30
size: few
D: TRBD1

CDR3: ASSLTLGTGGYGYT
V: TRBV5-8
size: NA
D: TRBD1

CDR3: ASSSKTSGGRNTQY
V: TRBV7-3
size: NA
D: TRBD2

CDR3: ASSKSGEFYGYT
V: TRBV21-1
size: once
D: NA

CDR3: AISQKEQGRESPLH
V: TRBV10-3
size: NA
D: NA

CDR3: ASSLLTSGHNEQF
V: TRBV5-1
size: few
D: TRBD2

CDR3: ASSECEVLCEQF
V: TRBV2
size: NA
D: NA

CDR3: ASSSGSGANVLT
V: TRBV19
size: NA
D: NA

CDR3: ASSQEGGRPILGQF
V: TRBV3-1/TRBV3-2
size: NA
D: NA

CDR3: ASSLQGSTEAF
V: TRBV7-2
size: NA
D: NA

CDR3: ASGPSEQPQH
V: TRBV6-6
size: NA
D: NA

CDR3: ASSDPGLAGNEQF
V: TRBV7-3
size: NA
D: TRBD2

CDR3: AISGQGVGTEAF
V: TRBV10-3
size: NA
D: TRBD1

CDR3: ATYRDRGLKNTEAF
V: TRBV19
size: medium-sized
D: TRBD1

CDR3: ASSLSGIGGYT
V: TRBV12-3/TRBV12-4
size: once
D: NA

CDR3: ASRASGGFYGYT
V: TRBV27
size: NA
D: NA

CDR3: ASSQDGLGPNEQF
V: TRBV4-2
size: NA
D: NA

CDR3: ASGPRGQAYNEQF
V: TRBV2
size: NA
D: TRBD1

CDR3: ASSSGLAGAYNEQF
V: TRBV28
size: NA
D: TRBD2

CDR3: ACSYRGVDEKLF
V: TRBV30
size: NA
D: TRBD1

CDR3: ASSFGTGAETQY
V: TRBV5-1
size: NA
D: TRBD1

CDR3: ASSPEDRSYGYT
V: TRBV5-4
size: NA
D: NA

CDR3: SVEKGGRERWGYT
V: TRBV29-1
size: once
D: TRBD1

CDR3: ASSLGASNTEAF
V: TRBV7-3
size: NA
D: NA

CDR3: ASSTSPGNLNGYT
V: TRBV7-9
size: NA
D: NA

CDR3: ASSSGGTGNTEAF
V: TRBV5-1
size: NA
D: TRBD1

CDR3: ASSLRTSGGIRTDTQY
V: TRBV6-2/TRBV6-3
size: NA
D: TRBD2

CDR3: ASSLEGLATDTQY
V: TRBV7-6
size: NA
D: NA

CDR3: ASSLKADTGELF
V: TRBV7-3
size: once
D: NA

CDR3: ASSVTSGYTDTQY
V: TRBV7-2
size: NA
D: TRBD2

CDR3: ASSVEQTGEKLF
V: TRBV2
size: NA
D: NA

CDR3: AISDPGRYGYT
V: TRBV10-3
size: NA
D: NA

CDR3: ASSLDMNTEAF
V: TRBV11-2
size: NA
D: NA

CDR3: ASSNYGDTQY
V: TRBV12-3/TRBV12-4
size: NA
D: NA

CDR3: AWSVGGSGYGYT
V: TRBV30
size: NA
D: TRBD1

CDR3: ASSLRQGARSPLH
V: TRBV5-6
size: NA
D: TRBD1

CDR3: SFRGLASGNEQF
V: TRBV29-1
size: NA
D: TRBD2

CDR3: ASSLRQGNQPQH
V: TRBV5-6
size: NA
D: TRBD1

CDR3: SVRTGSGTEAF
V: TRBV29-1
size: NA
D: TRBD1

CDR3: SVGVSGGVETQY
V: TRBV29-1
size: NA
D: NA

CDR3: ASSTGGARPDTQY
V: TRBV25-1
size: NA
D: TRBD2

CDR3: ASSKWGQSGNQPQH
V: TRBV19
size: NA
D: NA

CDR3: ASSLGQGLADLAKNIQY
V: TRBV7-4
size: once
D: TRBD1

CDR3: ASSERLAAHNEQF
V: TRBV2
size: NA
D: NA

CDR3: ASTKQGGGEQF
V: TRBV2
size: NA
D: TRBD1

CDR3: ASLSGGQISYTQY
V: TRBV5-5
size: NA
D: NA

CDR3: ASSLFEGGTEAF
V: TRBV7-8
size: NA
D: NA

CDR3: ASSPDRVSPLH
V: TRBV18
size: NA
D: NA